This entry lists 19 T cell receptor beta chains sequenced from one sample in a study of Ad26.COV2.S vaccination and SARS-CoV-2 variants. Sequencing used immunoSEQ multiplex PCR; TCRdb keeps in-frame clones, though not all of them. Of about 400,000 clones in the sample, 92% were seen once. Treatment denoted: approximately 18 received Ad26.COV2.S at low or high dose, single or two shots; 5 received placebo; per-sample allocation not given. All samples were drawn on day 63, counting from the first vaccine or placebo injection. The sample was peripheral blood, taken in a trial of Ad26.COV2.S vaccine versus placebo. These receptors came from a person aged 18 to 59 who received the Ad26.COV2.S COVID-19 vaccine or a placebo.

The V gene is TRBV7-8, the J gene TRBJ2-1; 10 positions match TRBD1. This CDR3 spans 16 amino acids. Germline CDR1 is SGHVS and CDR2 is FQNEAQ. The V gene end was trimmed by 5 bases and the J gene end by 10 bases; junction bases not matched to a gene: 14. CDR3 bases: TGTGCCAGCAGCGACGCCGGGACAGGGGTTGTATGGGAGCAGTTCTTC. It encodes CASSDAGTGVVWEQFF.

This chain connects TRBV30 to TRBJ1-1; D not resolved. The V end lost 4 bases, the J end lost 0 bases, and 9 bases lay between the germline ends. Per the germline V gene, CDR1 is GTSNPN and CDR2 is SVGIG (reference sequence). This CDR3 comprises 13 residues. This chain's CDR3 is CAWMADVNTEAFF. The CDR3 DNA follows: TGTGCCTGGATGGCGGATGTGAACACTGAAGCTTTCTTT.

This clone was observed once. The chain employs TRBV6-2 or TRBV6-3 and TRBJ2-3; 10 bases are a match to TRBD2. The ends lost 0 bases at V and 4 bases at J; junction bases unmatched: 1. This CDR3 has 15 residues. The germline V gene encodes CDR1 MNHEY and CDR2 SVGEGT. The chain's CDR3 is CASSYSGLAADTQYF. The CDR3 nucleotides read TGTGCCAGCAGTTACTCCGGACTAGCGGCAGATACGCAGTATTTT.

Worth noting for this clone: Relative to the germline gene, one junction end is altered; a read error may explain this. The chain couples TRBV7-2 to TRBJ1-1, with 9 bases matching TRBD1. CDR1 SGHTA and CDR2 FQGNSA come from the germline V gene. The CDR3 is 14 residues long. The CDR3 protein is CASSFRTGASEAFF. CDR3 DNA sequence: TGTGCCAGCAGCTTTAGGACAGGGGCATCTGAGGCTTTCTTT. The full variable domain, with the rest looked up from reference TRBV7-2 and TRBJ1-1, is GAGVSQSPSNKVTEKGKDVELRCDPISGHTALYWYRQSLGQGLEFLIYFQGNSAPDKSGLPSDRFSAERTGGSVSTLTIQRTQQEDSAVYLCASSFRTGASEAFFGQGTRLTVV.

The chain recombines TRBV15 with TRBJ2-7, with D hard to call. V lost 5 bases, J lost 3 bases, and 11 bases lay in between. Per the germline V gene, CDR1 is LNHNV and CDR2 is YYDKDF (reference sequence). CDR3 size: 13 residues. Written as DNA, the CDR3 is TGTGCCACCAGCCGATTTAAGATCTACGAGCAGTACTTC. Its translation is CATSRFKIYEQYF.

This chain connects TRBV3-1 (or the pseudogene TRBV3-2) to TRBJ1-2; D is unclear. V lost 0 bases, J lost 2 bases, and 19 bases lay in between. The CDR3 spans 18 residues. Germline CDR1 reads LGHDT; CDR2 reads YNNKEL (reference sequence). DNA for the CDR3: TGTGCCAGCAGCCAAGATACTGAGTTTCTTAACCGAAACTATGGCTACACCTTC. This translates into CASSQDTEFLNRNYGYTF.

V is TRBV11-3 and J is TRBJ1-1; TRBD1 matches at 7 bases. Germline lookup yields CDR1 SGHNT and CDR2 YENEEA. V lost 5 bases to trimming and J lost 1 base; unmatched junction nucleotides: 1. The CDR3 totals 13 residues. Written as DNA, the CDR3 is TGTGCCAGCAGCGACAGGGCGAACACTGAAGCTTTCTTT. It encodes CASSDRANTEAFF.

The V and J genes are TRBV30 and TRBJ2-7; weak D call: TRBD1 (5 bases). Germline V gives CDR1 GTSNPN, CDR2 SVGIG (reference sequence). CDR3 length: 14 amino acids. The V and J ends lost 0 bases and 1 base respectively, with 10 bases between them. The CDR3 nucleotides are TGTGCCTGGAGTGTACCAGGGCCATCCTACGAGCAGTACTTC. This translates into CAWSVPGPSYEQYF.

V gene TRBV6-2 or TRBV6-3 combines with J gene TRBJ1-5; D possibly corresponds to TRBD1 (6 bases). The CDR3 has 16 residues. V lost 4 bases, J lost 4 bases, and 17 bases lay in between. The germline gives CDR1 MNHEY, CDR2 SVGEGT. CDR3 in DNA: TGTGCCAGCAGTTTAATAAGGACAGCCAATAATCAGCCCCAGCATTTT. It specifies CASSLIRTANNQPQHF.

The chain is built from TRBV27 and TRBJ2-7, with 7 bases fitting TRBD1. Germline loops: CDR1 MNHEY, CDR2 SMNVEV (reference sequence). J lost 3 bases, V lost 5 bases, and 13 bases had no gene match. The CDR3 extends over 16 amino acids. This CDR3 is CASSIIDRAPVYEQYF. CDR3 nucleotides: TGTGCCAGCAGTATTATCGACAGGGCTCCCGTCTACGAGCAGTACTTC.

The gene calls are TRBV27 and TRBJ1-5; 8 bases fit TRBD1. V trimming: 3 bases; J trimming: 0 bases; junction bases outside the gene matches: 10. Germline assignment: CDR1 MNHEY and CDR2 SMNVEV (reference sequence). The CDR3 totals 18 residues. The CDR3 DNA follows: TGTGCCAGCAGTTTGGGGTCCGGACAGGGTGATAGCAATCAGCCCCAGCATTTT. Amino acid sequence: CASSLGSGQGDSNQPQHF.

In its sample, this clone was seen once. V is TRBV5-4 and J is TRBJ2-1, with a possible D match to TRBD2 (6 bases). This CDR3 comprises 16 residues. V gave up 5 bases and J gave up 10 bases, with 25 bases separating them. Germline CDR1 reads SGHNT; CDR2 reads YYREEE (reference sequence). CDR3 loop: CASRHSLRGAFGEQFF. CDR3 nucleotide sequence: TGTGCCAGCAGGCACTCCTTGCGCGGGGCCTTTGGGGAGCAGTTCTTC. The variable domain in full, with the rest retrieved from reference TRBV5-4 and TRBJ2-1, is ETGVTQSPTHLIKTRGQQVTLRCSSQSGHNTVSWYQQALGQGPQFIFQYYREEENGRGNFPPRFSGLQFPNYSSELNVNALELDDSALYLCASRHSLRGAFGEQFFGPGTRLTVL.

The chain uses TRBV15 and TRBJ2-5, with TRBD1 matching over 11 bases. Germline loops: CDR1 LNHNV, CDR2 YYDKDF (reference sequence). Trimming at V came to 3 bases and at J to 4 bases, leaving 4 bases not matched to a gene. The CDR3 is 15 residues long. The CDR3 loop reads CATSRPGTGGETQYF. The CDR3 region has the DNA TGTGCCACCAGCAGGCCCGGGACAGGGGGAGAGACCCAGTACTTC.

In DNA form, the CDR3 reads TGCGCCAGCAGCTTGGACGGGGAGGAAATGAAACTGTTTTTT. Translation gives CASSLDGEEMKLFF. J is TRBJ1-4 and V is TRBV5-1; no definite D call. Germline V gene sequence: CDR1 SGHRS, CDR2 YFSETQ. CDR3 length equals 14 residues. V lost 0 bases and J 11 bases, leaving 14 bases between the germline ends.

The chain joins TRBV4-3 to TRBJ1-2; D remains unclear. With 0 bases removed from V and 4 bases from J, the gap between germline ends came to 15 bases. The CDR3 runs 16 residues. In germline, CDR1 is LGHNA, CDR2 YSLEER. CDR3 bases: TGCGCCAGCAGCCAAGAGGTACCTTCCTCGGTCTATGGCTACACCTTC. It encodes CASSQEVPSSVYGYTF.

The sample holds one count of this clone. The rearrangement links TRBV7-6 to TRBJ2-1; 11 bases map to TRBD2. J lost 4 bases, V lost 1 base, and 6 bases had no gene match. Germline CDR1 and CDR2: SGHVS and FNYEAQ. The CDR3 consists of 17 residues. The CDR3 sequence: CASSLGPTSGGYNEQFF. CDR3 nucleotides: TGTGCCAGCAGCTTAGGCCCCACTAGCGGGGGTTACAATGAGCAGTTCTTC.

The chain couples TRBV5-4 to TRBJ2-1; D gene uncertain. Trimming took 1 base from V and 1 from J, leaving 9 bases between them. This CDR3 is built from 15 residues. Per the germline V gene, CDR1 is SGHNT and CDR2 is YYREEE (reference sequence). The CDR3: CASSLSLGSYNEQFF. The CDR3 DNA is TGTGCCAGCAGCTTGAGTCTGGGATCCTACAATGAGCAGTTCTTC.

The sample holds one count of this clone. The gene calls are TRBV7-9 and TRBJ2-7; D is possibly TRBD1 (5 bases). Germline V gene sequence: CDR1 SEHNR, CDR2 FQNEAQ (reference sequence). There are 15 residues in the CDR3. V gave up 1 base and J gave up 4 bases, with 14 bases separating them. The CDR3 sequence: CASSLVTGPKYEQYF. The CDR3 bases are TGTGCCAGCAGCTTAGTAACAGGTCCGAAATACGAGCAGTACTTC.

The chain uses TRBV11-2 and TRBJ1-3; D not certain. CDR1 and CDR2 from the germline V gene are SGHAT and FQNNGV. The CDR3 has 14 residues. V was pared by 3 bases and J by 1 base, with 7 bases between. The CDR3 nucleotides are TGTGCCAGCAGCTTGGACGGTTCTGGAAACACCATATATTTT. Translated, it gives CASSLDGSGNTIYF.